The rows below give T cell receptor beta chains drawn from one sample of a study of early T cells in non-severe SARS-CoV-2 infection. A single record per CDR3 protein comes from TCRdb applying MiXCR to the 5' RACE reads. Altogether about 77,000 distinct CDR3 sequences are present, about 5% being singletons, with the ten largest covering around 7.5%. The sample was whole blood, taken at baseline. The source is an adult who was a healthcare worker with PCR-confirmed SARS-CoV-2 infection or an uninfected control (not recorded which). Both conserved end residues are part of each CDR3. D genes are given only for firm matches. A clone size is listed for some rows: how often the clone was seen (once, few, many), or a class if it is expanded.

j_call,d_call,v_call,clone_size,cdr3_aa,cdr3_nt
TRBJ1-5,-,TRBV5-6,-,CASSILGNSGQPQHF,TGTGCCAGCAGCATATTGGGGAACTCCGGTCAGCCCCAGCATTTT
TRBJ2-3,-,TRBV4-1,few,CATGFLGDTQYF,TGCGCCACCGGATTCCTGGGAGATACGCAGTATTTT
TRBJ2-5,TRBD1,TRBV15,-,CATSRAGQQETQYF,TGTGCCACCAGCAGAGCGGGACAGCAAGAGACCCAGTACTTC
TRBJ2-7,-,TRBV7-9,many,CASSLALGTYEQYF,TGTGCCAGCAGCTTAGCTCTGGGAACCTACGAGCAGTACTTC
TRBJ2-7,-,TRBV7-9,many,CASSLGASASYEQYF,TGTGCCAGCAGCTTAGGGGCATCTGCCTCCTACGAGCAGTACTTC
TRBJ2-1,TRBD2,TRBV20-1,few,CSAGGTSGRARSYNEQFF,TGCAGTGCTGGGGGGACTAGCGGGAGGGCACGCTCCTACAATGAGCAGTTCTTC
TRBJ2-1,-,TRBV27,-,CASWRRTNRNEQFF,TGTGCCAGCTGGCGCCGGACGAATCGCAATGAGCAGTTCTTC
TRBJ1-5,-,TRBV12-3/TRBV12-4,many,CASSFRVNQPQHF,TGTGCCAGCAGTTTCAGGGTAAATCAGCCCCAGCATTTT
TRBJ2-7,TRBD1,TRBV2,few,CASQSGQGYEQYF,TGTGCCAGTCAATCGGGACAGGGATACGAGCAGTACTTC
TRBJ1-5,TRBD1,TRBV5-5,-,CASSLRTGGLQPQHF,TGTGCCAGCAGCTTGAGGACAGGGGGTCTGCAGCCCCAGCATTTT
TRBJ1-1,-,TRBV12-3/TRBV12-4,many,CASSLVNTEAFF,TGTGCCAGCAGTTTAGTCAACACTGAAGCTTTCTTT
TRBJ2-1,-,TRBV6-5,many,CASGLTGARYEQFF,TGTGCCAGCGGCTTAACGGGGGCGCGGTATGAGCAGTTCTTC
TRBJ2-3,-,TRBV29-1,few,CSVVTSWVDTQYF,TGCAGCGTGGTGACTAGTTGGGTAGATACGCAGTATTTT
TRBJ1-1,-,TRBV7-9,many,CASGGNTEAFF,TGTGCCAGCGGCGGGAACACTGAAGCTTTCTTT
TRBJ2-3,TRBD1,TRBV7-3,many,CASSLTGETDTQYF,TGTGCCAGCAGCCTGACAGGGGAAACAGATACGCAGTATTTT
TRBJ2-3,-,TRBV19,few,CASKSRAADTQYF,TGTGCCAGCAAAAGCCGGGCGGCAGATACGCAGTATTTT
TRBJ2-5,TRBD2,TRBV3-1,few,CASSQGLTSGGQETQYF,TGTGCCAGCAGCCAAGGTCTCACTAGCGGGGGCCAAGAGACCCAGTACTTC
TRBJ2-1,-,TRBV6-2/TRBV6-3,-,CASRYSGSYNEQFF,TGTGCCAGCAGATACTCAGGCTCCTACAATGAGCAGTTCTTC
TRBJ2-1,-,TRBV10-1,many,CASSRESTNEQFF,TGCGCCAGCAGCCGGGAGAGTACGAATGAGCAGTTCTTC
TRBJ2-7,-,TRBV11-2,-,CASSPGGSGGYYEQYF,TGTGCCAGCAGCCCCGGGGGGTCCGGGGGCTACTACGAGCAGTACTTC
TRBJ2-1,-,TRBV27,-,CASSFPTGALGNEQFF,TGTGCCAGCAGTTTCCCAACGGGGGCCTTGGGGAATGAGCAGTTCTTC
TRBJ1-5,-,TRBV10-3,many,CATEAAYSNQPQHF,TGTGCCACCGAAGCGGCTTATAGCAATCAGCCCCAGCATTTT